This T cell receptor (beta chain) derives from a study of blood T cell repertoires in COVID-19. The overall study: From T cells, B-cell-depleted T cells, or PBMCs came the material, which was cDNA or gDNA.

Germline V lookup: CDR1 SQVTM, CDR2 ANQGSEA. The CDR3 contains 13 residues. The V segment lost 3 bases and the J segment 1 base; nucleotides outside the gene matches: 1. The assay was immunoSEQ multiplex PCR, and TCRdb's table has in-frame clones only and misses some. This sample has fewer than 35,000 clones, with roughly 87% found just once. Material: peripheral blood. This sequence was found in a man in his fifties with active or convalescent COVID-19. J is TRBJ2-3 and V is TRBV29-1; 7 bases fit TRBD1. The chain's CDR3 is CSVDRGRTDTQYF. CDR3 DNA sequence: TGCAGCGTTGATAGGGGGCGCACAGATACGCAGTATTTT.